The 7 T cell receptor beta chains given below trace back to one sample, sequenced in a study of monozygotic twins with inflammatory bowel disease. TCRdb re-analyzed the 5' RACE reads; it lists each CDR3 protein once, without DNA. The sample's table shows about 350,000 distinct CDR3 sequences. Sequenced: blood. Receptors were obtained from a human donor with ulcerative colitis or Crohn's disease, or a healthy co-twin of an affected twin (not recorded which).

The V gene is TRBV20-1, the J gene TRBJ2-7; TCRdb indicates TRBD2, and absent DNA this call remains unverified. Per germline, CDR1 DFQATT and CDR2 SNEGSKA (reference sequence). There are 14 residues in the CDR3. CDR3 amino acids: CSARDGTSGYEQYF.

The chain uses TRBV27 and TRBJ1-2; TCRdb indicates TRBD1, and absent DNA this call remains unverified. There are 14 residues in the CDR3. CDR1 and CDR2 (germline): MNHEY, SMNVEV (reference sequence). The CDR3 here is CASNPHGGDYGYTF.

This chain links TRBV5-1 with TRBJ2-7. The CDR3 is 14 residues long. The V gene's germline CDR1 is SGHRS and CDR2 YFSETQ. CDR3 region: CASSVTATRYEQYF.

The chain links TRBV18 to TRBJ2-3; checking the TCRdb D call of TRBD1 is not possible without DNA. The CDR3 loop spans 17 amino acids. From germline, CDR1 is KGHSH and CDR2 LQKENI. CDR3: CASSRAATGSGTDTQYF.

The V call is TRBV20-1, the J call TRBJ1-3; with no DNA, the TCRdb D assignment of TRBD1 cannot be verified. The CDR3 extends over 14 amino acids. Germline V gives CDR1 DFQATT, CDR2 SNEGSKA (reference sequence). This CDR3 is CSAPDRASGNTIYF.

This rearrangement joins TRBV12-3 or TRBV12-4 to TRBJ1-5; TCRdb designates TRBD1, a call that cannot be tested without DNA. The CDR3 sequence is 16 residues long. This CDR3 is CASSFGQGWGNQPQHF.

The genes are TRBV15 and TRBJ1-1; TCRdb's assignment of TRBD1 cannot be checked, as there is no DNA. Germline V lookup: CDR1 LNHNV, CDR2 YYDKDF (reference sequence). The length of the CDR3 is 15 residues. This chain's CDR3 is CATSRNRGANTEAFF. Together with reference TRBV15 and TRBJ1-1, the CDR3 gives the full variable domain: DAMVIQNPRYQVTQFGKPVTLSCSQTLNHNVMYWYQQKSSQAPKLLFHYYDKDFNNEADTPDNFQSRRPNTSFCFLDIRSPGLGDTAMYLCATSRNRGANTEAFFGQGTRLTVV.